The source of this TCR beta chain is a study of CD8 T cells in ankylosing spondylitis. TCRdb analysed the 5' RACE reads with MiXCR anew, one entry per CDR3 protein. The sample contains hundreds of thousands of distinct CDR3 sequences, 20% to 25% of which appear only once. Study results and limitations: In ankylosing spondylitis patients, matched synovial fluid reportedly showed significant enrichment of disease-linked clones.

This clonotype appeared a few times. Its antigen is still unknown. The TCR originated in a male donor with ankylosing spondylitis or in good health (not recorded which). Sequenced material: blood, either unsorted or a sorted T cell fraction (not recorded which).

CDR3 nucleotides: TGTGCCAGCTTGTCAGGGTCGTTTCCCTACGAGCAGTACTTC. Residues: CASLSGSFPYEQYF. This chain joins TRBV12-3 or TRBV12-4 and TRBJ2-7, with a tentative D call TRBD1 (5 bases). This CDR3 contains 14 residues. With 8 bases removed from V and 2 bases from J, the gap between germline ends came to 16 bases.